Listed below are T cell receptor beta chains from one sample, sequenced in a study of blood T cell repertoires in COVID-19. Assay used: immunoSEQ multiplex PCR; TCRdb lists only in-frame clones, some missing. Altogether roughly 290,000 clones are present, 75% to 90% being singletons, with the ten largest covering approximately 0.84%. Sequenced sample: peripheral blood. The source of these receptors is a man aged 25 to 45 with acute or convalescent COVID-19. Both conserved end residues are part of each CDR3. The D gene is left open where the match is weak. Some rows mark clone size as missing; the rest say once, few, many or name a class of expanded clone.

TRBV5-4,TRBJ1-2,NA,NA,TGTGCCAGCAGCAGTACAGGGATCTATGGCTACACCTTC,CASSSTGIYGYTF
TRBV19,TRBJ2-2,NA,NA,TGTGCCAGTAGGCCGCTGTCCGACTCGAACACCGGGGAGCTGTTTTTT,CASRPLSDSNTGELFF
TRBV30,TRBJ1-2,TRBD1,few,TGTGCCTGGAGTCAGCCCCGGACAGGACGATACTATGGCTACACCTTC,CAWSQPRTGRYYGYTF
TRBV18,TRBJ2-1,NA,NA,TGTGCCAGCTCACGCGGGACAGCGGGTAATGAGCAGTTCTTC,CASSRGTAGNEQFF
TRBV30,TRBJ1-1,NA,once,TGTGCCTGGAGTGTAAACCCCCCCCTGAGGACTGAAGCTTTCTTT,CAWSVNPPLRTEAFF
TRBV27,TRBJ2-2,TRBD2,NA,TGTGCCAGCAGTTTAAGAACACTAGCGGGGGGCCCCGGGGAGCTGTTTTTT,CASSLRTLAGGPGELFF
TRBV5-1,TRBJ2-3,NA,NA,TGCGCCAGCAGCTTGGATGTGGTTCCGGGCACAGATACGCAGTATTTT,CASSLDVVPGTDTQYF
TRBV2,TRBJ2-5,NA,NA,TGTGCCACCTCTATGGAGGTGGGGGAGACCCAGTACTTC,CATSMEVGETQYF
TRBV12-2,TRBJ2-1,NA,NA,TGTGCAAGTCGCTTAGAACTAGCGGGAGGTCTTACTAGAAAGTCCTACAATGAGCAGTTCTTC,CASRLELAGGLTRKSYNEQFF
TRBV3-1/TRBV3-2,TRBJ2-6,NA,NA,TGTGCCAGCAGCGGGACACGTTCTCCCTCTGGGGCCAACGTCCTGACTTTC,CASSGTRSPSGANVLTF
TRBV7-8,TRBJ2-2,TRBD1,few,TGTGCCAGCAGCACCCGAGACAGGGGATACACCGGGGAGCTGTTTTTT,CASSTRDRGYTGELFF
TRBV5-1,TRBJ2-7,TRBD2,NA,TGCGCCAGCAGCTTGACAGCGGGAGTAAGAGACGAGCAGTACTTC,CASSLTAGVRDEQYF
TRBV6-5,TRBJ2-7,NA,NA,TGTGCCAGCAGTTTCACAGGCTTCGGCGAGCAGTACTTC,CASSFTGFGEQYF
TRBV30,TRBJ1-5,NA,NA,TGTGCCTGGGAACAGGGTTTTAATCAGCCCCAGCATTTT,CAWEQGFNQPQHF
TRBV6-5,TRBJ2-5,NA,NA,TGTGCCAGCAGTTACTCGAACTTTAAAGAGACCCAGTACTTC,CASSYSNFKETQYF
TRBV28,TRBJ2-7,TRBD1,NA,TGTGCCAGCAGTTTTCGAGACAGGGGGTCTGAGCAGTACTTC,CASSFRDRGSEQYF
TRBV5-5,TRBJ1-1,TRBD1,NA,TGTGCCAGCAGCGGGGGACAGGGGCGTCCTGAAGCTTTCTTT,CASSGGQGRPEAFF
TRBV10-2,TRBJ2-3,NA,NA,TGCGCCAGCAGTGATGGAGACTATAGAGCCGCCGTGGGTACGCAGTATTTT,CASSDGDYRAAVGTQYF
TRBV5-4,TRBJ1-6,NA,NA,TGTGCCAGCAGCCGGAGGGGTCAGAGGGGTTCACCCCTCCACTTT,CASSRRGQRGSPLHF
TRBV3-1/TRBV3-2,TRBJ1-3,NA,NA,TGTGCCAGCAGCCCCGCAGGCAGCTCTGGAAACACCATATATTTT,CASSPAGSSGNTIYF
TRBV7-2,TRBJ1-4,NA,NA,TGTGCCAGCAGCTTAACGAGGGTAGGAAAACTGTTTTTT,CASSLTRVGKLFF
TRBV6-5,TRBJ1-5,NA,NA,TGTGCCAGCAGTCTGGACTGGGATCAGCCCCAGCATTTT,CASSLDWDQPQHF
TRBV7-3,TRBJ2-1,NA,NA,TGTGCCAGCAGCTTGACTTCTAGCTCCTACAATGAGCAGTTCTTC,CASSLTSSSYNEQFF
TRBV10-3,TRBJ2-1,TRBD2,NA,TGTGCCATCAGTGACCTAGCGGGGAACTTGAGCTCCTACAATGAGCAGTTCTTC,CAISDLAGNLSSYNEQFF
TRBV7-3,TRBJ1-1,NA,NA,TGTGCCAGCAGCGGGGGCCAGGGCACTGAAGCTTTCTTT,CASSGGQGTEAFF
TRBV11-2,TRBJ1-3,NA,NA,TGTGCCAGCAGCCGATTCTGGGAGGCTGCTTCCTCTGGAAACACCATATATTTT,CASSRFWEAASSGNTIYF
TRBV5-1,TRBJ1-4,NA,once,TGCGCCAGCAGCCGGGACTCCTTCCGTGAAAAACTGTTTTTT,CASSRDSFREKLFF
TRBV6-5,TRBJ1-5,NA,NA,TGTGCCAGCAGTTACTCGGCAGCGGGGGATTCGCCCCAGCATTTT,CASSYSAAGDSPQHF
TRBV6-5,TRBJ2-7,TRBD2,NA,TGTGCCAGCTGTATAGCGGGAGGTTGCGAGCAGTACTTC,CASCIAGGCEQYF
TRBV27,TRBJ1-5,TRBD1,NA,TGTGCCAGCAGTTTGGCCAGGGGGCAGCCCCAGCATTTT,CASSLARGQPQHF
TRBV19,TRBJ2-1,TRBD2,NA,TGTGCCAGTCTCTCTTGGGGACCGGGGGGGAATGAGCAGTTCTTC,CASLSWGPGGNEQFF
TRBV19,TRBJ2-6,NA,NA,TGTGCCAGTAGTCAACTGAGATCTGGGGCCAACGTCCTGACTTTC,CASSQLRSGANVLTF
TRBV6-5,TRBJ2-1,NA,NA,TGTGCCAGCAGTCAGGACTACTCCTACAATGAGCAGTTCTTC,CASSQDYSYNEQFF
TRBV7-9,TRBJ2-7,TRBD2,few,TGTGCCAGCAGCTCCGGGACTAGCGGGTGCCACTTC,CASSSGTSGCHF
TRBV29-1,TRBJ2-5,NA,NA,TGCAGCGTTGAAGAGACCGGGGTAATCGTAGAGACCCAGTACTTC,CSVEETGVIVETQYF
TRBV24-1,TRBJ2-1,NA,NA,TGTGCCACCAGTGACCACATAAGGCCCGGGGATGAGCAGTTCTTC,CATSDHIRPGDEQFF